These T cell receptor beta chains were read from a single sample in a study of metastatic and nonmetastatic thyroid tumors. TCRdb ran MiXCR on the PCR reads. The sample has around 50,000 clones; roughly 30% are singletons. Sequenced material: blood. These receptors were collected from a female donor with papillary thyroid cancer or a benign thyroid nodule (not recorded which). Some clones in this sample may be carry-over from other donors' samples. Each CDR3 is given with its conserved first and last residue. D genes are given only for firm matches. The size field is filled for only some rows; it gives once, few, many or a size class.

j_gene	len	d_gene	abundance	v_gene	CDR3aa	CDR3nt
TRBJ1-2	18	NA	NA	TRBV15	CATSREGTGAPTELGYTF	TGTGCCACCAGCAGAGAAGGGACGGGCGCGCCGACTGAACTTGGCTACACCTTC
TRBJ1-4	14	NA	NA	TRBV6-1	CASSGLLRGEKLFF	TGTGCCAGCAGTGGGTTGCTAAGGGGTGAAAAACTGTTTTTT
TRBJ1-3	12	NA	NA	TRBV20-1	CSAVRGVDTIYF	TGCAGTGCGGTGCGAGGGGTTGACACCATATATTTT
TRBJ1-2	14	NA	many	TRBV6-1	CASRVTGWAYGYTF	TGTGCCAGCAGGGTAACAGGGTGGGCCTATGGCTACACCTTC
TRBJ1-5	13	NA	once	TRBV20-1	CSARLPGNQPQHF	TGCAGTGCTAGACTTCCAGGGAATCAGCCCCAGCATTTT
TRBJ2-1	15	NA	NA	TRBV7-6	CASSLGIDFYNEQFF	TGTGCCAGCAGCTTAGGAATCGATTTTTACAATGAGCAGTTCTTC
TRBJ1-6	15	NA	few	TRBV27	CASTPWGEDGSPLHF	TGTGCCAGCACCCCGTGGGGAGAGGACGGTTCACCCCTCCACTTT
TRBJ2-7	13	NA	NA	TRBV25-1	CASSESGGPEQYF	TGTGCCAGCAGTGAATCTGGAGGGCCCGAGCAGTACTTC
TRBJ1-1	14	NA	NA	TRBV18	CASSSKQDTSEAFF	TGTGCCAGCTCATCTAAACAGGACACCTCGGAAGCTTTCTTT
TRBJ2-1	13	NA	medium-sized	TRBV6-6	CASSYSSESEQFF	TGTGCCAGCAGTTACTCTAGCGAGAGTGAGCAGTTCTTC
TRBJ1-2	14	NA	NA	TRBV4-1	CASSPGGVDYGYTF	TGCGCCAGCAGCCCGGGTGGGGTGGACTATGGCTACACCTTC
TRBJ2-1	15	TRBD2	NA	TRBV11-1	CASSLALAERNEQFF	TGTGCCAGCAGCTTAGCCCTAGCGGAACGCAATGAGCAGTTCTTC
TRBJ2-5	14	NA	NA	TRBV5-1	CASSSSEPLGTQYF	TGCGCCAGCAGTTCAAGTGAGCCCCTAGGGACCCAGTACTTC
TRBJ2-1	19	TRBD2	many	TRBV7-3	CASSSILSSGTSGSDEQFF	TGTGCCAGCAGCTCCATCTTAAGCTCCGGGACTAGCGGGAGTGATGAGCAGTTCTTC
TRBJ2-7	11	NA	few	TRBV6-5	CASSSTYEQYF	TGTGCCAGCAGTTCGACCTACGAGCAGTACTTC
TRBJ2-1	15	TRBD2	once	TRBV5-1	CASSLTRGGANEQFF	TGCGCCAGCAGCTTGACTCGCGGGGGGGCTAATGAGCAGTTCTTC
TRBJ1-1	13	NA	NA	TRBV13	CASSTRTAVEAFF	TGTGCCAGCAGCACCCGGACAGCCGTTGAAGCTTTCTTT
TRBJ2-1	16	NA	NA	TRBV4-1	CASSQQAPGVWDEQFF	TGCGCCAGCAGCCAACAGGCGCCTGGAGTCTGGGATGAGCAGTTCTTC
TRBJ2-7	16	TRBD2	NA	TRBV11-2	CASSFQGLEGSYEQYF	TGTGCCAGCAGCTTTCAGGGACTAGAAGGATCCTACGAGCAGTACTTC
TRBJ2-2	12	NA	NA	TRBV11-2	CASRYLTGELFF	TGTGCCAGCAGATACTTAACCGGGGAGCTGTTTTTT
TRBJ2-3	14	NA	NA	TRBV5-1	CASKTGPSTDTQYF	TGCGCCAGCAAAACAGGGCCTAGCACAGATACGCAGTATTTT
TRBJ2-7	11	NA	NA	TRBV10-1	CAGGALIEQYF	TGCGCGGGGGGGGCCCTCATCGAGCAGTACTTC
TRBJ2-7	15	NA	few	TRBV6-6	CASSYSIADAYEQYF	TGTGCCAGCAGTTACTCGATTGCAGATGCCTACGAGCAGTACTTC
TRBJ2-7	15	TRBD1	NA	TRBV6-1	CASSEAWDRSYEQYF	TGTGCCAGCAGTGAAGCCTGGGACAGATCCTACGAGCAGTACTTC
TRBJ1-2	17	TRBD1	NA	TRBV27	CASSPQGQGAQNYGYTF	TGTGCCAGCAGTCCCCAAGGACAGGGGGCGCAGAACTATGGCTACACCTTC
TRBJ2-3	13	NA	few	TRBV28	CATTQGHTHTQYF	TGTGCCACCACCCAGGGCCACACGCATACGCAGTATTTT
TRBJ2-5	12	NA	NA	TRBV15	CATSSSDETQYF	TGTGCCACCAGCAGCTCGGATGAGACCCAGTACTTC
TRBJ2-2	14	NA	NA	TRBV19	CASRDSGYTGELFF	TGTGCCAGCAGGGATTCGGGGTACACCGGGGAGCTGTTTTTT
TRBJ1-2	13	NA	NA	TRBV28	CASSFGGVRGYTF	TGTGCCAGCAGTTTTGGTGGGGTACGAGGCTACACCTTC
TRBJ1-6	13	NA	few	TRBV19	CASKDSSNSPLHF	TGTGCCAGTAAGGACAGTTCGAATTCACCCCTCCACTTT
TRBJ1-2	14	TRBD1	NA	TRBV28	CASKRTGSDYGYTF	TGTGCCAGTAAGAGGACAGGGAGTGACTATGGCTACACCTTC
TRBJ2-2	13	NA	few	TRBV28	CATWTPNTGELFF	TGTGCCACATGGACACCGAACACCGGGGAGCTGTTTTTT
TRBJ2-7	16	TRBD1	NA	TRBV4-1	CASSRITGTGVGEQYF	TGCGCCAGCAGCCGAATTACAGGGACAGGGGTTGGCGAGCAGTACTTC
TRBJ2-3	17	TRBD2	NA	TRBV5-1	CASRPGLAGSLEDTQYF	TGCGCCAGCAGACCGGGACTAGCGGGCTCTTTGGAAGATACGCAGTATTTT
TRBJ1-6	15	NA	NA	TRBV3-1	CASSQASGGNSPLHF	TGTGCCAGCAGCCAAGCGTCGGGAGGTAATTCACCCCTCCACTTT
TRBJ2-2	16	TRBD2	many	TRBV11-1	CASSSPSGSETGELFF	TGTGCCAGCAGCTCTCCTAGCGGGAGCGAAACCGGGGAGCTGTTTTTT
TRBJ2-2	15	TRBD1	NA	TRBV9	CASSLEDRDAGELFF	TGTGCCAGCAGCCTCGAGGACAGGGACGCCGGGGAGCTGTTTTTT
TRBJ2-2	13	NA	NA	TRBV28	CASSFLITGELFF	TGTGCCAGCAGTTTCCTGATCACCGGGGAGCTGTTTTTT
TRBJ1-2	14	NA	NA	TRBV10-2	CASSDSQANYGYTF	TGCGCCAGCAGTGATAGTCAGGCTAACTATGGCTACACCTTC
TRBJ2-3	16	NA	NA	TRBV11-2	CASSLIIGTREDTQYF	TGTGCCAGCAGCTTAATCATCGGCACCCGCGAAGATACGCAGTATTTT
TRBJ2-7	15	NA	NA	TRBV5-1	CASSLEGRSSYEQYF	TGCGCCAGCAGCTTGGAGGGCAGGAGCTCCTACGAGCAGTACTTC
TRBJ1-2	16	NA	once	TRBV5-1	CASSSSGHSEGSGYTF	TGCGCCAGCAGCTCTTCAGGACATTCAGAAGGGAGCGGCTACACCTTC
TRBJ1-1	15	TRBD1	NA	TRBV4-3	CASSPRQGMNTEAFF	TGCGCCAGCAGCCCTCGACAGGGAATGAACACTGAAGCTTTCTTT
TRBJ2-2	16	NA	many	TRBV3-1	CASSGSFISNTGELFF	TGTGCCAGCAGCGGGTCCTTTATTTCGAACACCGGGGAGCTGTTTTTT
TRBJ1-6	14	NA	NA	TRBV20-1	CSARPGLALWALHF	TGCAGTGCTAGGCCGGGACTAGCCCTTTGGGCCCTCCACTTT
TRBJ2-7	14	NA	NA	TRBV5-1	CASSLVLASNEQYF	TGCGCCAGCAGCTTGGTCCTAGCGAGCAACGAGCAGTACTTC
TRBJ2-2	13	NA	medium-sized	TRBV19	CASSVREDGELFF	TGTGCCAGTAGTGTCCGAGAGGACGGGGAGCTGTTTTTT
TRBJ2-2	16	TRBD2	NA	TRBV5-1	CASSKGTSGRDGELFF	TGCGCCAGCTCGAAGGGGACTAGCGGGAGAGACGGGGAGCTGTTTTTT
TRBJ1-2	11	NA	NA	TRBV20-1	CSAPTLYGYTF	TGCAGTGCTCCGACACTCTATGGCTACACCTTC
TRBJ2-1	16	TRBD2	NA	TRBV6-1	CASSRLAEISYNEQFF	TGTGCCAGCAGTCGACTAGCGGAAATCTCCTACAATGAGCAGTTCTTC
TRBJ1-3	17	NA	NA	TRBV6-1	CASSSKLGQFSGNTIYF	TGTGCCAGCAGTTCAAAGCTCGGACAATTCTCTGGAAACACCATATATTTT
TRBJ2-7	14	TRBD2	few	TRBV30	CAWSVGGSSYEQYF	TGTGCCTGGAGTGTAGGCGGGAGCTCCTACGAGCAGTACTTC
TRBJ2-5	12	NA	NA	TRBV30	CAWSGSLETQCF	TGTGCCTGGAGTGGAAGTTTGGAGACCCAGTGCTTC